Following are 16 T cell receptor beta chains from one sample sequenced in a study of blood T cell repertoires in COVID-19. Using immunoSEQ multiplex PCR, the repertoire was profiled, and TCRdb retains in-frame clones only, with some absent. The sample holds hundreds of thousands of clones, 65% to 90% seen once. Input material: peripheral blood. The receptor source for this set is a human donor in a cohort sampled during active COVID-19.

This clone was seen a single time. The chain recombines TRBV5-8 with TRBJ2-7, with D perhaps matching TRBD2 (6 bases). Germline CDR1 is SGHTS and CDR2 is YDEGEE. The CDR3 spans 16 residues. Trimming left V 2 bases short and J 3 bases short, with 18 bases between. CDR3 protein: CASSFIRHGGDYEQYF. CDR3 sequence (DNA): TGTGCCAGCAGCTTTATACGACACGGCGGGGACTACGAGCAGTACTTC.

This clone was observed many times. This chain connects TRBV4-2 to TRBJ2-7, with TRBD1 matching over 8 bases. Per germline, CDR1 LGHNA and CDR2 YNFKEQ. The length of the CDR3 is 15 residues. Trimming cost V 3 bases and J 3 bases; bases outside gene matches: 7. Here the CDR3 reads CASSHSGTGDYEQYF. The CDR3 bases are TGTGCCAGCAGCCACTCAGGGACAGGTGACTACGAGCAGTACTTC.

With respect to this clone: This CDR3 is also generated by other DNA sequences in the sample. This rearrangement joins TRBV5-1 to TRBJ2-7, with 8 bases fitting TRBD1. V shed 3 bases, J shed 2 bases, and the junction held 1 base outside the gene matches. This CDR3 is 13 amino acids long. Germline loops: CDR1 SGHRS, CDR2 YFSETQ. This CDR3 reads CASSWGQAYEQYF. The CDR3 DNA reads TGCGCCAGCAGCTGGGGACAGGCCTACGAGCAGTACTTC.

V usage is TRBV7-2 and J usage is TRBJ2-7, with a weak D call TRBD2 (6 bases). Trimming stripped 6 bases from V and 7 bases from J, with 10 bases between. The CDR3 length is 11 residues. Germline values: CDR1 SGHTA, CDR2 FQGNSA. CDR3 sequence reads: CASSLLAEQYF. As DNA, the CDR3 is TGTGCCAGCAGTTTACTAGCTGAGCAGTACTTC.

The chain carries TRBV19 and TRBJ1-1, with TRBD1 matching 8 bases. Germline values: CDR1 LNHDA, CDR2 SQIVND (reference sequence). V gave up 6 bases and J gave up 6 bases; unmatched junction bases: 9. The CDR3 spans 14 residues. The CDR3 DNA sequence: TGTGCCAGTAGCATACAGGGGGGAGGCGCTGAAGCTTTCTTT. This translates into CASSIQGGGAEAFF.

The chain is built from TRBV7-3 and TRBJ1-1; TRBD1 might be the D (5 bases). Germline assignment: CDR1 SGHTA and CDR2 FQGTGA. V was pared by 0 bases and J by 7 bases, with 9 bases between. The CDR3 consists of 13 residues. The CDR3 region is CASSLTGGSEAFF. The CDR3 DNA is TGTGCCAGCAGCTTAACTGGGGGGAGTGAAGCTTTCTTT.

V is TRBV2 and J is TRBJ1-1, with a possible D match to TRBD1 (6 bases). The CDR3 totals 14 residues. Germline CDR1 is SNHLY and CDR2 is FYNNEI. Trimming pared 4 bases from V and 5 bases from J, leaving 14 bases between. CDR3 amino acids: CASSGSGGRTEAFF. The CDR3 DNA sequence: TGTGCCAGCAGTGGCTCGGGGGGGCGGACTGAAGCTTTCTTT.

V gene TRBV6-6 combines with J gene TRBJ2-4, with 9 bases lining up with TRBD2. Germline V gene sequence: CDR1 MNHNY, CDR2 SVGAGI (reference sequence). The CDR3 totals 14 residues. Germline trimming cut 0 bases from V and 15 bases from J; bases unmatched to any gene: 9. Here the CDR3 reads CASSYSSGGQDSYF. The DNA of the CDR3 is TGTGCCAGCAGTTACTCGAGCGGGGGGCAAGACTCGTACTTC.

This clone was recorded only once. The genes are TRBV19 and TRBJ2-2; no definite D call. The CDR3 is 13 amino acids. Per the germline V gene, CDR1 is LNHDA and CDR2 is SQIVND (reference sequence). V was trimmed by 2 bases and J by 6 bases, leaving 7 bases between them. CDR3 nucleotide sequence: TGTGCCAGTAGTATACCCGCGGCCGGGGAGCTGTTTTTT. Amino acids: CASSIPAAGELFF.

This chain joins TRBV6-1 and TRBJ1-1; D is undetermined. The germline CDR1 and CDR2 sequences are MNHNS and SASEGT. The CDR3 has 12 amino acids. Trimming took 0 bases from V and 7 from J, leaving 6 bases between them. CDR3 DNA sequence: TGTGCCAGCAGTGAAGCGCGAAATGAAGCTTTCTTT. It is translated as CASSEARNEAFF.

V is TRBV3-1 (or the pseudogene TRBV3-2) and J is TRBJ1-1, with D unclear. The CDR3 spans 13 residues. Trimming shortened V by 4 bases and J by 2 bases, and 8 bases separated the two germline ends. Per the germline V gene, CDR1 is LGHDT and CDR2 is YNNKEL (reference sequence). DNA of the CDR3: TGTGCCAGCAGCCGGAGTACTAACACTGAAGCTTTCTTT. Amino acids: CASSRSTNTEAFF.

The chain links TRBV6-1 to TRBJ1-1; D is possibly TRBD1 (6 bases). Germline V lookup: CDR1 MNHNS, CDR2 SASEGT. V was shortened by 3 bases and J by 10 bases, with 9 bases between the two germline ends. The CDR3 consists of 11 residues. CDR3 residues: CASSEGARAFF. In nucleotides, the CDR3 is TGTGCCAGCAGTGAGGGGGCACGAGCTTTCTTT.

This clone was seen a single time. Other nucleotide sequences in the sample specify the same CDR3. The CDR3 loop reads CAWSVQQGQPQHF. For the CDR3, the DNA is TGTGCCTGGAGTGTTCAGCAGGGCCAGCCCCAGCATTTT. The chain combines TRBV30 with TRBJ1-5; TRBD1 is a possible D gene (5 bases). This CDR3 spans 13 amino acids. The V gene lost 0 bases and the J gene lost 7 bases, with 10 bases spanning the gap. CDR1 GTSNPN and CDR2 SVGIG come from the germline V gene (reference sequence).

The rearrangement links TRBV18 to TRBJ2-3, with D perhaps matching TRBD2 (5 bases). This CDR3 has 15 residues. Trimming removed 2 bases from V and 2 bases from J, with 11 bases in between. The germline V gene has CDR1 KGHSH and CDR2 LQKENI. The CDR3 bases are TGTGCCAGCTCACCAAGGCAGGAGGCCACAGATACGCAGTATTTT. Its protein product is CASSPRQEATDTQYF.

This sequence joins TRBV5-4 and TRBJ2-2; 7 bases match TRBD1. The CDR3 consists of 16 residues. V was clipped by 2 bases and J by 0 bases; unmatched bases: 4. Germline CDR1 and CDR2: SGHNT and YYREEE (reference sequence). The CDR3 loop is CASSFNRGPNTGELFF. The CDR3 bases are TGTGCCAGCAGCTTTAACAGGGGACCGAACACCGGGGAGCTGTTTTTT. Looking up the rest from reference TRBV5-4 and TRBJ2-2 gives the full variable domain: ETGVTQSPTHLIKTRGQQVTLRCSSQSGHNTVSWYQQALGQGPQFIFQYYREEENGRGNFPPRFSGLQFPNYSSELNVNALELDDSALYLCASSFNRGPNTGELFFGEGSRLTVL.

The rearrangement joins TRBV10-3 to TRBJ1-2; no firm D call. This CDR3 region has 14 residues. Germline V gene sequence: CDR1 ENHRY, CDR2 SYGVKD. V lost 4 bases to trimming and J lost 4 bases, with 13 bases between them. The CDR3 DNA reads as TGTGCCATCAGTGCTGACACCGTCCCCTATGGCTACACCTTC. This gives the protein CAISADTVPYGYTF.